The clone carrying this T cell receptor beta chain was seen more than once but under ten times. TCRdb's table, derived via immunoSEQ multiplex PCR, lists solely in-frame clones and lacks some. Of over 85,000 clones in the sample, approximately 88% were seen once. The data derive from a study of identifying expanded T cells in peripheral blood. Germline lookup yields CDR1 SQVTM and CDR2 ANQGSEA. V was clipped by 4 bases and J by 4 bases, with 9 bases between them. The CDR3 loop spans 12 amino acids. V gene TRBV29-1 combines with J gene TRBJ2-3; no firm D call. The sample taken for sequencing was blood. The receptor was isolated from a person between 18 and 75 years old in good health. CDR3 sequence (DNA): TGCAGCGTTGTAGGTTACCCAGATACGCAGTATTTT. This gives the protein CSVVGYPDTQYF.